A single sample is the source of the 27 T cell receptor beta chains below, sequenced in a study of blood T cell repertoires in COVID-19. Assay used: immunoSEQ multiplex PCR; TCRdb lists only in-frame clones, some missing. The sample gives some 220,000 clones, less than 90% of which show up once; roughly 4.6% is in the top ten. The sample consisted of peripheral blood. The receptor source for this set is a woman aged 55 to 70 who had recovered from COVID-19.

The CDR3 is CASSRSNTGELFF. DNA for the CDR3: TGTGCCAGCAGCCGCAGTAACACCGGGGAGCTGTTTTTT. This chain connects TRBV14 to TRBJ2-2, with no clear D. CDR1 is SGHDN, CDR2 FVKESK, per germline. V lost 4 bases to trimming and J lost 2 bases, with 5 bases between them. CDR3 length: 13 amino acids.

This chain connects TRBV23-1 to TRBJ1-1; D is undetermined. Being an ORF, TRBV23-1 has a function that is uncertain. V was trimmed by 4 bases and J by 2 bases, leaving 8 bases between them. The CDR3 totals 13 residues. The CDR3 protein is CASSLGDNTEAFF. The CDR3 DNA sequence: TGCGCCAGCAGTCTAGGAGACAACACTGAAGCTTTCTTT.

The chain has TRBV12-3 or TRBV12-4 and TRBJ2-3; D unresolved. Trimming left V 5 bases short and J 5 bases short, with 5 bases between. The CDR3 runs to 11 residues. CDR3 amino acids: CASSILDTQYF. The CDR3 DNA follows: TGTGCCAGCAGTATACTAGATACGCAGTATTTT.

This clone came up once. The chain links TRBV9 to TRBJ2-7, with D maybe TRBD2 (6 bases). V was shortened by 7 bases and J by 6 bases, with 20 bases between the two germline ends. CDR3 length: 14 amino acids. Germline CDR1 SGDLS, CDR2 YYNGEE. CDR3 sequence reads: CASGPTGQGGEQYF. CDR3 sequence (DNA): TGTGCCAGCGGCCCCACGGGCCAGGGAGGCGAGCAGTACTTC.

The rearrangement links TRBV24-1 to TRBJ2-3; 7 nucleotides match TRBD2. The germline gives CDR1 KGHDR, CDR2 SFDVKD. The CDR3 has 15 amino acids. Unmatched junction bases numbered 5, after V lost 2 bases and J lost 4 bases. The CDR3 nucleotides read TGTGCCACCAGTGATTCACGGGGGGAACCAGATACGCAGTATTTT. Translated, it gives CATSDSRGEPDTQYF.

V is TRBV7-2 and J is TRBJ2-7, with D tentatively TRBD1 (5 bases). The CDR3 is 16 amino acids. Germline CDR1 SGHTA, CDR2 FQGNSA. Trimming left V 3 bases short and J 0 bases short, with 15 bases between. The CDR3 sequence: CASSFPEGQLSYEQYF. CDR3 nucleotides: TGTGCCAGCAGCTTTCCAGAAGGACAACTCTCCTACGAGCAGTACTTC.

The chain employs TRBV30 and TRBJ2-1; 8 bases map to TRBD2. Germline V lookup: CDR1 GTSNPN, CDR2 SVGIG (reference sequence). The CDR3 runs to 12 residues. Losses at the gene ends were 5 bases for V and 4 bases for J; bases not matched to a gene: 1. The CDR3 is CAWAGGYNEQFF. DNA of the CDR3: TGTGCCTGGGCGGGGGGTTACAATGAGCAGTTCTTC. Full variable domain (outside the CDR3, taken from reference TRBV30 and TRBJ2-1): SQTIHQWPATLVQPVGSPLSLECTVEGTSNPNLYWYRQAAGRGLQLLFYSVGIGQISSEVPQNLSASRPQDRQFILSSKKLLLSDSGFYLCAWAGGYNEQFFGPGTRLTVL.

This rearrangement joins TRBV6-5 to TRBJ1-2; 11 nucleotides align to TRBD1. Germline assignment: CDR1 MNHEY and CDR2 SVGAGI. There are 15 residues in the CDR3. The ends lost 6 bases at V and 2 bases at J; junction bases unmatched: 5. CDR3 amino acids: CASRDRGLGNYGYTF. In nucleotides, the CDR3 is TGTGCCAGCAGGGACAGGGGGCTGGGGAACTATGGCTACACCTTC.

This clone has a single count. The chain has TRBV19 and TRBJ1-1, with 9 bases aligning to TRBD1. The CDR3 length is 15 residues. Germline assignment: CDR1 LNHDA and CDR2 SQIVND (reference sequence). With 3 bases clipped from V and 4 bases from J, the junction kept 6 bases outside the gene matches. The CDR3 protein is CASSMGQGSSTEAFF. In nucleotides, the CDR3 is TGTGCCAGTAGTATGGGACAGGGTTCATCCACTGAAGCTTTCTTT.

The chain joins TRBV19 to TRBJ1-1, with D possibly TRBD1 on 6 matching bases. CDR3 size: 15 residues. Germline CDR1 reads LNHDA; CDR2 reads SQIVND (reference sequence). Trimming cost V 4 bases and J 1 base, with 13 bases left between them. The chain's CDR3 is CASSSWGRANTEAFF. The CDR3 DNA sequence: TGTGCCAGTAGTAGCTGGGGGCGGGCGAACACTGAAGCTTTCTTT.

This chain joins TRBV5-1 and TRBJ2-7; 10 bases match TRBD1. The CDR3 extends over 16 amino acids. V trimming: 4 bases; J trimming: 0 bases; junction bases outside the gene matches: 7. Germline values: CDR1 SGHRS, CDR2 YFSETQ. CDR3 bases: TGCGCCAGCAGCGGAGACAGGGGGCGAAGCTCCTACGAGCAGTACTTC. It translates to CASSGDRGRSSYEQYF.

This rearrangement joins TRBV27 to TRBJ1-3; D unclear. CDR1 and CDR2 from the germline V gene are MNHEY and SMNVEV (reference sequence). The CDR3 extends over 15 amino acids. Trimming left V 7 bases short and J 0 bases short, with 13 bases between. The CDR3 here is CASTKRLSSGNTIYF. In DNA form, the CDR3 reads TGTGCCAGCACCAAGAGATTGAGCTCTGGAAACACCATATATTTT.

J is TRBJ1-4 and V is TRBV4-3, with D possibly matching TRBD1 (6 bases). V lost 0 bases to trimming and J lost 8 bases, with 13 bases between them. The CDR3 is made up of 15 amino acids. From germline, CDR1 is LGHNA and CDR2 YSLEER. In DNA, the CDR3 is TGCGCCAGCAGCCAAGAACAGGGAGTATTCGAAAAACTGTTTTTT. Translated: CASSQEQGVFEKLFF.

On this clone itself: Other DNA sequences of this sample code for an identical CDR3. This chain joins TRBV10-3 and TRBJ2-7; perhaps TRBD1 as D (5 bases). Trimming took off 4 bases at V and 3 bases at J, with 7 bases between the two ends. CDR1 is ENHRY, CDR2 SYGVKD, per germline. CDR3 length equals 12 residues. The CDR3 coding sequence is TGTGCCATCAGTGGTCAGGGCTACGAGCAGTACTTC. Translation gives CAISGQGYEQYF.

In this sample, this clone turned up once. This same CDR3 is encoded by further DNA sequences in the sample. The chain couples TRBV19 to TRBJ1-2; D gene ambiguous. Germline CDR1 and CDR2: LNHDA and SQIVND (reference sequence). There are 13 residues in the CDR3. The germline V and J ends were trimmed by 4 bases and 2 bases, with 8 bases remaining between them. The CDR3 spells CASSTDKNYGYTF. As DNA, the CDR3 is TGTGCCAGTAGTACCGACAAGAACTATGGCTACACCTTC.

J is TRBJ2-7 and V is TRBV12-3 or TRBV12-4; the D is unclear. CDR3 size: 11 residues. V gave up 6 bases and J gave up 5 bases, with 8 bases separating them. DNA of the CDR3: TGTGCCAGCAGCCGTGGGCACGAGCAGTACTTC. Its translation is CASSRGHEQYF.

The chain combines TRBV7-3 with TRBJ2-3, with a weak D call TRBD2 (5 bases). The CDR3 runs 14 residues. Trimming took 2 bases from V and 4 from J, leaving 10 bases between them. Per germline, CDR1 SGHTA and CDR2 FQGTGA. This CDR3 reads CASSLARGADTQYF. The CDR3 nucleotides are TGTGCCAGCAGCTTAGCTCGGGGAGCAGATACGCAGTATTTT.

This clone turned up a few times. The chain couples TRBV5-4 to TRBJ1-2; 7 nucleotides align to TRBD1. This CDR3 is built from 14 residues. Germline V gene data show CDR1 as SGHNT and CDR2 as YYREEE (reference sequence). The V and J ends lost 2 bases and 3 bases, in that order; junction bases with no gene match: 4. The chain's CDR3 is CASSFITGDYGYTF. The CDR3 DNA is TGTGCCAGCAGCTTTATTACAGGGGACTATGGCTACACCTTC.

This rearrangement joins TRBV6-2 or TRBV6-3 to TRBJ2-3; 10 positions agree with TRBD2. Per germline, CDR1 MNHEY and CDR2 SVGEGT. Unmatched junction bases numbered 6, after V lost 2 bases and J lost 4 bases. This CDR3 region has 16 residues. The CDR3 is CASSYASGGASDTQYF. Here the CDR3 DNA reads TGTGCCAGCAGTTACGCGAGCGGGGGGGCCTCAGATACGCAGTATTTT.

The chain combines TRBV7-9 with TRBJ2-4; 8 bases fit TRBD1. The V gene end was trimmed by 3 bases and the J gene end by 5 bases; junction bases not matched to a gene: 6. The germline V gene has CDR1 SEHNR and CDR2 FQNEAQ (reference sequence). This CDR3 is 15 amino acids long. CDR3 coding DNA: TGTGCCAGCAGCTTTGGCCAGGGGGCAGAAAACATTCAGTACTTC. This encodes CASSFGQGAENIQYF.

The chain combines TRBV19 with TRBJ2-7, with TRBD2 matching 11 bases. The V gene's germline CDR1 is LNHDA and CDR2 SQIVND (reference sequence). V lost 6 bases, J lost 4 bases, and 8 bases stayed unmatched. This CDR3 region has 15 residues. The CDR3 here is CASRLAGAEGYEQYF. Written as DNA, the CDR3 is TGTGCCAGTAGACTAGCGGGGGCCGAAGGATACGAGCAGTACTTC.

V is TRBV2 and J is TRBJ1-1; D gene unclear. The CDR3 loop spans 14 amino acids. The V gene's germline CDR1 is SNHLY and CDR2 FYNNEI. The V end was cut by 3 bases, the J end by 3 bases, with 11 bases between. CDR3 loop: CASSEESGYTEAFF. The CDR3 DNA is TGTGCCAGCAGTGAGGAATCGGGTTACACTGAAGCTTTCTTT.

The chain is built from TRBV6-1 and TRBJ1-2; TRBD1 matches at 7 bases. Unmatched junction bases numbered 11, after V lost 3 bases and J lost 4 bases. Germline V gene lookup returns CDR1 MNHNS and CDR2 SASEGT. The CDR3 is 16 residues long. CDR3 bases: TGTGCCAGCAGTGATGAAGGGGGCGTTCACAGCTATGGCTACACCTTC. This encodes CASSDEGGVHSYGYTF.

This sequence joins TRBV5-4 and TRBJ1-2; TRBD1 aligns across 9 bases. Trimming cost V 3 bases and J 9 bases; bases outside gene matches: 3. The CDR3 runs 12 residues. Germline CDR1 reads SGHNT; CDR2 reads YYREEE (reference sequence). In nucleotides, the CDR3 is TGTGCCAGCAGCTGGGACAGGGCTAGCTACACCTTC. It yields the protein CASSWDRASYTF.

The chain recombines TRBV3-1 (or the pseudogene TRBV3-2) with TRBJ1-1; tentatively, D is TRBD1 (6 bases). Trimming shortened V by 7 bases and J by 2 bases, and 23 bases separated the two germline ends. The germline gives CDR1 LGHDT, CDR2 YNNKEL (reference sequence). This CDR3 comprises 17 residues. DNA of the CDR3: TGTGCCAGCATGTCTACAAGGGGGAATCGGAATAACACTGAAGCTTTCTTT. Amino acid sequence: CASMSTRGNRNNTEAFF.

This chain joins TRBV30 and TRBJ2-5, with D perhaps matching TRBD1 (5 bases). The CDR3 spans 13 residues. V was clipped by 3 bases and J by 2 bases, with 10 bases between them. Germline V gene sequence: CDR1 GTSNPN, CDR2 SVGIG (reference sequence). CDR3 nucleotide sequence: TGTGCCTGGAGCCGACAGTTACAAGAGACCCAGTACTTC. Its protein is CAWSRQLQETQYF.

This clone was recorded once. The J gene is TRBJ2-7, the V gene TRBV6-5, with 7 bases matching TRBD1. CDR1 MNHEY and CDR2 SVGAGI come from the germline V gene. This CDR3 contains 16 residues. Germline trimming cut 0 bases from V and 2 bases from J; bases unmatched to any gene: 7. CDR3 residues: CASSYSGRTGAYEQYF. The CDR3 DNA reads as TGTGCCAGCAGTTACTCGGGGCGGACAGGAGCCTACGAGCAGTACTTC.